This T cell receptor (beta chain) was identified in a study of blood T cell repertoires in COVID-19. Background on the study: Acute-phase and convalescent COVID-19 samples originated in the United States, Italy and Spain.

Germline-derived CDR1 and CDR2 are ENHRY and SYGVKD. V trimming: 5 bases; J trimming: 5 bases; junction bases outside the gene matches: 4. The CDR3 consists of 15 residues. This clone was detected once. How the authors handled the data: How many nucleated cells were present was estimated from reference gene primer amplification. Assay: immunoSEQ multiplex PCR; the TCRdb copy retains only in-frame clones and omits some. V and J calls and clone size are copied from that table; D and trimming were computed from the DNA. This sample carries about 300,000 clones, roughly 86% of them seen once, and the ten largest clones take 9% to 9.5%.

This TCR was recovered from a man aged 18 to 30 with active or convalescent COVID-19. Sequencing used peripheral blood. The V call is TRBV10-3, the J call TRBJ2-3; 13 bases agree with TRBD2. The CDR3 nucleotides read TGTGCCATCAGTTTGACTAGCGGGGGGATAGATACGCAGTATTTT. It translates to CAISLTSGGIDTQYF.